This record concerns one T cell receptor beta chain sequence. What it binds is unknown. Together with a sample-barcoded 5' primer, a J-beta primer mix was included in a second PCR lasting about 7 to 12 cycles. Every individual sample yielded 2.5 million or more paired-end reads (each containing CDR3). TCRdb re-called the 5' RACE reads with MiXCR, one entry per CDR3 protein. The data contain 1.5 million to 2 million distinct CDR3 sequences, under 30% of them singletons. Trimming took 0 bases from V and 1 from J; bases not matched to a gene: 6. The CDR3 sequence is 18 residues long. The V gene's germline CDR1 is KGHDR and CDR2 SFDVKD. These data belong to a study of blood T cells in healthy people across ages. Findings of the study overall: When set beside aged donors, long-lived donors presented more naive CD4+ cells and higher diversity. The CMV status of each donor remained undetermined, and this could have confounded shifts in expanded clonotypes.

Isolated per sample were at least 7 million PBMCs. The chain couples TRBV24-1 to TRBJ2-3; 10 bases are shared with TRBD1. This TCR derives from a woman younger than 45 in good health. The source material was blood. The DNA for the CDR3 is TGTGCCACCAGTGATTTGCCCGGGACAGGGGTTGGCACAGATACGCAGTATTTT. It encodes CATSDLPGTGVGTDTQYF.